This T cell receptor beta chain emerged from a study of T cell repertoires in cytomegalovirus infection. Trimming removed 1 base at V and 6 bases at J, with 3 bases between. Germline V gene sequence: CDR1 SGHNT, CDR2 YENEEA. The CDR3 spans 12 residues. TCRdb re-called the reads with MiXCR, one entry per CDR3 protein. The sample contains around 210,000 distinct CDR3 sequences, under 8.5% of which appear only once. This clonotype was counted at least ten times. The TCR sequence derives from a human donor in good health (CMV status not recorded). Some clones in this sample may be carry-over from other donors' samples. The sequenced material came from PBMCs. The V and J genes are TRBV11-3 and TRBJ2-2; D gene uncertain. In DNA form, the CDR3 reads TGTGCCAGCAGCTTAGTCGCCGGGGAGCTGTTTTTT. This sequence encodes CASSLVAGELFF.